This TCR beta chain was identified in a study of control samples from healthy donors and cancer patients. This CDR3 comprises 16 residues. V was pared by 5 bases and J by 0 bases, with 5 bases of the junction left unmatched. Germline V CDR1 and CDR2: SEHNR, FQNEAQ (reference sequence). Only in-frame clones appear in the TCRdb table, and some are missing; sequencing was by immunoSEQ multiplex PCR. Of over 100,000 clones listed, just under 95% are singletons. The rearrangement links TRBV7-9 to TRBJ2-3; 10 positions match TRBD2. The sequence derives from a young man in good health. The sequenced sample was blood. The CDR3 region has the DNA TGTGCCAGCAGCGTCCTAGCGGGGGTTAGCACAGATACGCAGTATTTT. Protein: CASSVLAGVSTDTQYF.